This T cell receptor beta chain is drawn from a study of T cell changes during pregnancy in multiple sclerosis. This CDR3 spans 14 amino acids. Trimming left V 2 bases short and J 8 bases short, with 15 bases between. Germline V gives CDR1 MNHEY, CDR2 SVGAGI. Only in-frame clones appear in the TCRdb table, and some are missing; sequencing was by immunoSEQ multiplex PCR. Among approximately 20,000 clones, over 75% were seen once, and the ten largest hold roughly 7.6%. This chain joins TRBV6-5 and TRBJ1-1; unclear D gene. This sample comprised CD8+ T cells from peripheral blood mononuclear cells, obtained before pregnancy. The receptor comes from a female donor with multiple sclerosis, enrolled in a pregnancy study. The CDR3 is CASSYVEHSREAFF. The CDR3 nucleotides are TGTGCCAGCAGTTACGTAGAGCACTCCCGGGAAGCTTTCTTT.